In this sample, the clone carrying this TCR beta chain turned up many times. This sample is part of a study of neurological immune-mediated disorders. It was by 5'RACE with 10-nucleotide random UMIs that the cDNA was made. TCRdb used MiXCR to reprocess the 5' RACE reads, holding one entry per CDR3 protein. The sample lists 84,000 or so distinct CDR3 sequences; 9% to 12% were seen once. Looked up from germline, CDR1 is SGDLS and CDR2 is YYNGEE. Trimming removed 4 bases from V and 4 bases from J; junction bases left unmatched: 7. The CDR3 has 15 amino acids. The sequenced sample was PBMCs. The V and J genes are TRBV9 and TRBJ2-2; 7 nucleotides line up with TRBD2. The source is a man in his forties in good health. The DNA for the CDR3 is TGTGCCAGCAGCTCGCGGGAGTTTCGCACCGGGGAGCTGTTTTTT. This gives the protein CASSSREFRTGELFF. Drawing the rest from reference TRBV9 and TRBJ2-2, the complete variable domain is DSGVTQTPKHLITATGQRVTLRCSPRSGDLSVYWYQQSLDQGLQFLIQYYNGEERAKGNILERFSAQQFPDLHSELNLSSLELGDSALYFCASSSREFRTGELFFGEGSRLTVL.